Presented here are 29 T cell receptor beta chains from one specimen sequenced in a study of T cell responses to AZD1222 COVID-19 vaccine. Generated by immunoSEQ multiplex PCR, the TCRdb table keeps only in-frame clones and is missing some. This sample has about 130,000 clones, with about 94% found just once. Here the sequenced sample was peripheral blood, taken on day 0 of AZD1222 vaccination. These receptors originate from an adult in good health.

This clone has just one count. The chain couples TRBV5-5 to TRBJ1-1, with D hard to call. The length of the CDR3 is 12 residues. The germline CDR1 and CDR2 sequences are SGHKS and YYEKEE (reference sequence). Trimming took 4 bases from V and 7 from J, leaving 11 bases between them. CDR3 sequence: CASSQQGYEAFF. CDR3 coding DNA: TGTGCCAGCAGCCAACAAGGATATGAAGCTTTCTTT.

This clone turned up a few times. The chain recombines TRBV7-8 with TRBJ2-7; D gene unclear. The V gene lost 5 bases and the J gene lost 2 bases, with 22 bases spanning the gap. This CDR3 has 17 residues. Germline assignment: CDR1 SGHVS and CDR2 FQNEAQ. The CDR3 DNA sequence: TGTGCCAGCAGCCCTAACATTGGTATCGGACCCACCTACGAGCAGTACTTC. Residues: CASSPNIGIGPTYEQYF.

This clone occurred once. The rearrangement uses TRBV29-1 and TRBJ2-7; D remains unclear. This CDR3 spans 13 amino acids. In germline, CDR1 is SQVTM, CDR2 ANQGSEA. V lost 0 bases to trimming and J lost 2 bases, with 8 bases between them. CDR3 in DNA: TGCAGCGTTGAAGATACGCCAACCTACGAGCAGTACTTC. Translation: CSVEDTPTYEQYF.

The chain is built from TRBV13 and TRBJ2-2; D gene ambiguous. Trimming cost V 5 bases and J 0 bases, with 16 bases left between them. The CDR3 has 17 amino acids. Germline CDR1 reads PRHDT; CDR2 reads FYEKMQ (reference sequence). The CDR3 DNA is TGTGCCAGCAGCCCCGATCTCGGAGTTGCGAACACCGGGGAGCTGTTTTTT. Its protein is CASSPDLGVANTGELFF.

This chain uses TRBV15 with TRBJ2-1, with D hard to call. The CDR3 runs 13 residues. V was clipped by 0 bases and J by 9 bases, with 9 bases between them. Germline V gene sequence: CDR1 LNHNV, CDR2 YYDKDF (reference sequence). The CDR3 DNA sequence: TGTGCCACCAGCAGAGATCTACTTTCTGAGCAGTTCTTC. Its protein is CATSRDLLSEQFF.

The chain joins TRBV4-1 to TRBJ2-7; D gene ambiguous. The CDR3 totals 13 residues. Trimming took 2 bases from V and 3 from J, leaving 8 bases between them. Germline loops: CDR1 MGHRA, CDR2 YSYEKL. The CDR3 sequence is CASSQQSLYEQYF. CDR3 DNA: TGCGCCAGCAGCCAACAGTCCCTCTACGAGCAGTACTTC.

In nucleotides, the CDR3 is TGTGCCAGCACCCCTTTGTGGGCTGGCTATGGCTACACCTTC. It yields the protein CASTPLWAGYGYTF. V gene TRBV9 combines with J gene TRBJ1-2; D gene uncertain. Trimming took off 6 bases at V and 4 bases at J, with 16 bases between the two ends. CDR1 SGDLS and CDR2 YYNGEE come from the germline V gene. CDR3 length: 14 residues. The variable domain in full, completed from reference TRBV9 and TRBJ1-2, reads DSGVTQTPKHLITATGQRVTLRCSPRSGDLSVYWYQQSLDQGLQFLIQYYNGEERAKGNILERFSAQQFPDLHSELNLSSLELGDSALYFCASTPLWAGYGYTFGSGTRLTVV.

The gene calls are TRBV5-1 and TRBJ1-2; 9 bases map to TRBD1. The CDR3 runs to 13 residues. V shed 4 bases and J 7 bases; nucleotides not matched to a gene: 5. CDR1 and CDR2 from the germline V gene are SGHRS and YFSETQ. The CDR3 reads CASSLDRGVGYTF. In nucleotides, the CDR3 is TGCGCCAGCAGCCTGGACAGGGGTGTTGGCTACACCTTC.

This rearrangement joins TRBV19 to TRBJ2-2; no firm D call. CDR1 LNHDA and CDR2 SQIVND come from the germline V gene (reference sequence). V was clipped by 9 bases and J by 5 bases, with 10 bases between them. The CDR3 is 12 amino acids. Written as DNA, the CDR3 is TGTGCCAGCCCGGACCAAACCGGGGAGCTGTTTTTT. Encoded protein: CASPDQTGELFF.

The chain couples TRBV4-1 to TRBJ2-7; 11 nucleotides match TRBD1. V dropped 3 bases and J dropped 3; count of bases not matched to a gene: 4. Germline-derived CDR1 and CDR2 are MGHRA and YSYEKL. The CDR3 is 15 residues long. The CDR3 loop is CASSHRTGGSYEQYF. The DNA of the CDR3 is TGCGCCAGCAGCCACAGGACAGGGGGCAGCTACGAGCAGTACTTC.

The gene calls are TRBV15 and TRBJ1-2, with D possibly TRBD1 on 6 matching bases. Germline V gene lookup returns CDR1 LNHNV and CDR2 YYDKDF (reference sequence). Trimming stripped 5 bases from V and 2 bases from J, with 12 bases between. The CDR3 contains 14 residues. The CDR3 sequence: CATSSFGTNYGYTF. The CDR3 region has the DNA TGTGCCACCAGCTCTTTTGGGACAAACTATGGCTACACCTTC.

The chain couples TRBV12-3 or TRBV12-4 to TRBJ2-5; D possibly uses TRBD1 or TRBD2 (5 bases each). CDR3 length: 13 residues. The V end was cut by 1 base, the J end by 5 bases, with 8 bases between. CDR3 region: CASSLGGGETQYF. Here the CDR3 DNA reads TGTGCCAGCAGTTTAGGGGGCGGGGAGACCCAGTACTTC.

This chain connects TRBV19 to TRBJ1-1; no clear D. The CDR3 spans 16 residues. The V end was cut by 4 bases, the J end by 5 bases, with 20 bases between. Germline assignment: CDR1 LNHDA and CDR2 SQIVND (reference sequence). For the CDR3, the DNA is TGTGCCAGTAGTACAGACTTCGGCCGGCGTTGGACTGAAGCTTTCTTT. Translation: CASSTDFGRRWTEAFF.

The chain carries TRBV28 and TRBJ1-1; D remains ambiguous. This CDR3 has 12 amino acids. V was trimmed by 3 bases and J by 8 bases, leaving 10 bases between them. CDR1 is MDHEN and CDR2 is SYDVKM in the germline V gene. The CDR3 nucleotides are TGTGCCAGCAGTTTGGGTGTGTCCGAAGCTTTCTTT. Amino acid sequence: CASSLGVSEAFF.

With regard to this clone: The sample carries other DNA sequences with the same CDR3. This chain uses TRBV28 with TRBJ1-2; no reliable D call. This CDR3 region has 13 residues. The germline V gene encodes CDR1 MDHEN and CDR2 SYDVKM. Trimming took 2 bases from V and 2 from J, leaving 6 bases between them. In DNA form, the CDR3 reads TGTGCCAGCAGTTTAGACCGAAACTATGGCTACACCTTC. Translating it yields CASSLDRNYGYTF.

The chain employs TRBV2 and TRBJ2-7, with TRBD1 matching over 11 bases. J gave up 4 bases and V 10 bases, and 9 bases lay outside the gene matches. The CDR3 is made up of 14 amino acids. Germline-derived CDR1 and CDR2 are SNHLY and FYNNEI. The chain's CDR3 is CATGPDRGPYEQYF. CDR3 bases: TGTGCCACCGGCCCGGACAGGGGGCCGTACGAGCAGTACTTC.

V usage is TRBV30 and J usage is TRBJ1-4; D is unresolved. Trimming cost V 1 base and J 4 bases, with 4 bases left between them. Germline V gene data show CDR1 as GTSNPN and CDR2 as SVGIG (reference sequence). The CDR3 sequence is 12 residues long. CDR3 in DNA: TGTGCCTGGAGTGACGGTAATGAAAAACTGTTTTTT. This codes for CAWSDGNEKLFF.

This sequence joins TRBV9 and TRBJ2-3; D ambiguous. V was clipped by 0 bases and J by 6 bases, with 8 bases between them. The CDR3 sequence is 13 residues long. Germline V gene sequence: CDR1 SGDLS, CDR2 YYNGEE. The CDR3 is CASSVGVGDTQYF. CDR3 nucleotide sequence: TGTGCCAGCAGCGTAGGGGTCGGGGATACGCAGTATTTT. Variable domain in full (rest from reference TRBV9 and TRBJ2-3): DSGVTQTPKHLITATGQRVTLRCSPRSGDLSVYWYQQSLDQGLQFLIQYYNGEERAKGNILERFSAQQFPDLHSELNLSSLELGDSALYFCASSVGVGDTQYFGPGTRLTVL.

The V and J genes are TRBV13 and TRBJ1-3; D gene uncertain. The ends were cut back, 0 bases at V and 1 base at J, with 4 bases in the middle. Per germline, CDR1 PRHDT and CDR2 FYEKMQ (reference sequence). The CDR3 length is 14 residues. CDR3 sequence (DNA): TGTGCCAGCAGCTTAGGGGAATCTGGAAACACCATATATTTT. The encoded protein is CASSLGESGNTIYF.

The V and J genes are TRBV10-2 and TRBJ2-3, with 9 bases fitting TRBD2. Germline V lookup: CDR1 WSHSY, CDR2 SAAADI. The junction had 4 bases not matched to a gene; V was cut back by 2 bases and J by 4 bases. This CDR3 spans 15 amino acids. This CDR3 reads CASSEAGGRADTQYF. As DNA, the CDR3 is TGCGCCAGCAGTGAGGCGGGAGGGCGGGCAGATACGCAGTATTTT.

V is TRBV29-1 and J is TRBJ2-3, with D possibly TRBD2 on 5 matching bases. The CDR3 covers 17 residues. Germline V lookup: CDR1 SQVTM, CDR2 ANQGSEA. V lost 1 base and J lost 4, with 21 bases in between. CDR3 nucleotide sequence: TGCAGCGTTGAAGTGGGTTTGAGCCGCCGGGGTGCAGATACGCAGTATTTT. This translates into CSVEVGLSRRGADTQYF.

The chain uses TRBV6-1 and TRBJ2-7; possibly TRBD1 for D (6 bases). V was pared by 3 bases and J by 4 bases, with 19 bases between. The CDR3 consists of 16 residues. Germline V gene sequence: CDR1 MNHNS, CDR2 SASEGT. The chain's CDR3 is CASSDVVHRDVYEQYF. In DNA form, the CDR3 reads TGTGCCAGCAGTGACGTCGTACACAGGGATGTATACGAGCAGTACTTC.

The chain links TRBV27 to TRBJ1-3, with D uncertain. Trimming took 6 bases from V and 4 from J, leaving 19 bases between them. The CDR3 has 16 residues. The germline gives CDR1 MNHEY, CDR2 SMNVEV (reference sequence). CDR3 region: CASSPMGRLAGNTIYF. In DNA, the CDR3 is TGTGCCAGCAGCCCAATGGGCAGACTAGCGGGAAACACCATATATTTT.

This chain joins TRBV29-1 and TRBJ1-1, with TRBD1 matching 10 bases. Trimming removed 1 base from V and 3 bases from J; junction bases left unmatched: 14. CDR3 length: 18 residues. CDR1 SQVTM and CDR2 ANQGSEA come from the germline V gene. The CDR3 region is CSVEVVVDRGRLYTEAFF. CDR3 bases: TGCAGCGTTGAAGTTGTTGTAGACAGGGGGCGTTTGTACACTGAAGCTTTCTTT.

This clone was counted between two and nine times. This chain links TRBV7-7 with TRBJ1-3; D unresolved. The CDR3 runs 15 residues. CDR1 is SSHAT, CDR2 FNYEAQ, per germline (reference sequence). The V end was cut by 1 base, the J end by 4 bases, with 11 bases between. In DNA form, the CDR3 reads TGTGCCAGCAGCTTAGGACCGGGAAAAGGAAACACCATATATTTT. Translation: CASSLGPGKGNTIYF.

The J gene is TRBJ2-1, the V gene TRBV29-1, with a possible D match to TRBD2 (5 bases). The V gene lost 3 bases and the J gene lost 5 bases, with 8 bases spanning the gap. CDR3 size: 12 residues. Germline-derived CDR1 and CDR2 are SQVTM and ANQGSEA. The CDR3, as DNA: TGCAGCGTTGATCCGGGAAACAATGAGCAGTTCTTC. Translated: CSVDPGNNEQFF.

The chain joins TRBV6-6 to TRBJ2-1; 9 bases fit TRBD2. CDR3 length equals 15 residues. Germline-derived CDR1 and CDR2 are MNHNY and SVGAGI (reference sequence). V was pared by 6 bases and J by 2 bases, with 5 bases of the junction left unmatched. CDR3 bases: TGTGCCAGCAGCTTCGCGGGAGGGACCTACAATGAGCAGTTCTTC. Translation: CASSFAGGTYNEQFF.

The chain carries TRBV2 and TRBJ2-3, with D hard to call. Trimming took 6 bases from V and 0 from J, leaving 7 bases between them. The CDR3 runs to 13 residues. From germline, CDR1 is SNHLY and CDR2 FYNNEI. The DNA of the CDR3 is TGTGCCAGCAGGTTGGCTAGCACAGATACGCAGTATTTT. It yields the protein CASRLASTDTQYF.

This chain connects TRBV2 to TRBJ2-5; D is undetermined. Trimming left V 8 bases short and J 4 bases short, with 14 bases between. The CDR3 spans 13 residues. Germline CDR1 is SNHLY and CDR2 is FYNNEI. The DNA of the CDR3 is TGTGCCAGCGAGGTCGCCCGACGAGAGACCCAGTACTTC. Protein sequence: CASEVARRETQYF. The full variable domain, rest sourced from reference TRBV2 and TRBJ2-5, is EPEVTQTPSHQVTQMGQEVILRCVPISNHLYFYWYRQILGQKVEFLVSFYNNEISEKSEIFDDQFSVERPDGSNFTLKIRSTKLEDSAMYFCASEVARRETQYFGPGTRLLVL.